Below, 10 T cell receptor beta chains from the same sample are listed, as sequenced in a study of blood T cell repertoires in COVID-19. Sequenced by immunoSEQ multiplex PCR; TCRdb stores in-frame clones only, minus some. The sample lists around 250,000 clones, 65% to 90% occurring once. Sequencing was done on a sample of PBMCs or T cells enriched from blood (not recorded which). Receptors were obtained from a young man who had recovered from COVID-19.

CDR3 nucleotide sequence: TGTGCCAGCAGCGAGGGTTTTGAGCCTGGGGATGAGCAGTTCTTC. This sequence encodes CASSEGFEPGDEQFF. This sequence joins TRBV7-9 and TRBJ2-1; a possible D gene is TRBD2 (5 bases). V gave up 5 bases and J gave up 8 bases, with 19 bases separating them. The CDR3 is 15 residues long. Germline CDR1 and CDR2: SEHNR and FQNEAQ (reference sequence).

The chain has TRBV28 and TRBJ1-5; weak D call: TRBD1 (5 bases). The CDR3 runs to 14 residues. The germline gives CDR1 MDHEN, CDR2 SYDVKM. The V end was cut by 1 base, the J end by 5 bases, with 9 bases between. This chain's CDR3 is CASSLLGLHQPQHF. The CDR3 coding sequence is TGTGCCAGCAGTTTATTGGGGCTGCATCAGCCCCAGCATTTT. Variable domain in full (rest from reference TRBV28 and TRBJ1-5): DVKVTQSSRYLVKRTGEKVFLECVQDMDHENMFWYRQDPGLGLRLIYFSYDVKMKEKGDIPEGYSVSREKKERFSLILESASTNQTSMYLCASSLLGLHQPQHFGDGTRLSIL.

V is TRBV29-1 and J is TRBJ2-5; D is possibly TRBD2 (6 bases). Trimming shortened V by 3 bases and J by 5 bases, and 16 bases separated the two germline ends. The CDR3 is 14 amino acids. The V gene's germline CDR1 is SQVTM and CDR2 ANQGSEA. Here the CDR3 reads CSVEDSGGVETQYF. DNA of the CDR3: TGCAGCGTTGAGGATAGCGGCGGGGTGGAGACCCAGTACTTC.

This chain connects TRBV6-5 to TRBJ2-7, with 11 bases fitting TRBD2. CDR1 is MNHEY, CDR2 SVGAGI, per germline. The CDR3 totals 15 residues. J gave up 3 bases and V 4 bases, and 5 bases lay outside the gene matches. CDR3 bases: TGTGCCAGCAGTTTTTTCGGGACTAGCGGCTACGAGCAGTACTTC. Its translation: CASSFFGTSGYEQYF.

This CDR3 is CASSWYREGYTF. The CDR3 DNA is TGTGCCAGCAGCTGGTACAGGGAGGGCTACACCTTC. The chain has TRBV5-6 and TRBJ1-2, with D possibly TRBD1 on 6 matching bases. The CDR3 extends over 12 amino acids. V lost 3 bases, J lost 8 bases, and 11 bases lay in between. Germline loops: CDR1 SGHDT, CDR2 YYEEEE.

This chain connects TRBV10-2 to TRBJ2-2; D is possibly TRBD2 (6 bases). V was cut by 7 bases and J by 0 bases, with 12 bases left in between. The germline CDR1 and CDR2 sequences are WSHSY and SAAADI. The CDR3 has 15 residues. The CDR3: CASKQTRANTGELFF. The CDR3 coding sequence is TGCGCCAGCAAGCAGACTAGGGCGAACACCGGGGAGCTGTTTTTT.

The J gene is TRBJ2-2, the V gene TRBV19; 8 bases are a match to TRBD2. Trimming took 10 bases from V and 3 from J; bases not matched to a gene: 19. From germline, CDR1 is LNHDA and CDR2 SQIVND (reference sequence). The CDR3 runs 18 residues. CDR3 region: CATMLGSGGIPYTGELFF. The CDR3 nucleotides read TGTGCCACCATGTTAGGGAGCGGGGGTATACCGTACACCGGGGAGCTGTTTTTT.

The chain links TRBV28 to TRBJ1-1; D is perhaps TRBD1 (5 bases). There are 16 residues in the CDR3. The germline V and J ends were trimmed by 0 bases and 3 bases, with 14 bases remaining between them. CDR1 is MDHEN, CDR2 SYDVKM, per germline. DNA of the CDR3: TGTGCCAGCAGTTTATGGCAGGGTGTGGCTGACACTGAAGCTTTCTTT. Its protein is CASSLWQGVADTEAFF.

Comments on this clone: This may be a read error: a much more frequent sequence differs by one nucleotide. The rearrangement uses TRBV7-8 and TRBJ2-7, with 8 bases aligning to TRBD2. V lost 2 bases, J lost 2 bases, and 2 bases stayed unmatched. The CDR3 spans 14 residues. Germline CDR1 SGHVS, CDR2 FQNEAQ. The CDR3 DNA reads TGTGCCAGCAGCTTAAGCGGGGGACCCTACGAGCAGTACTTC. This sequence encodes CASSLSGGPYEQYF.

This clone came up many times. J is TRBJ2-1 and V is TRBV24-1; the D gene is possibly TRBD1 (5 bases). Germline CDR1 reads KGHDR; CDR2 reads SFDVKD. Trimming took 9 bases from V and 2 from J, leaving 7 bases between them. The CDR3 has 12 residues. CDR3 sequence reads: CATRRAYNEQFF. CDR3 DNA: TGTGCCACCCGCAGGGCCTACAATGAGCAGTTCTTC.